The sequence of this T cell receptor (beta chain) was determined in a study of T cell repertoires in ileal Crohn's disease. This CDR3 is 18 amino acids long. Germline V gene data show CDR1 as SGHRS and CDR2 as YFSETQ. J lost 1 base, V lost 3 bases, and 12 bases had no gene match. Repertoires were generated with immunoSEQ multiplex PCR, while TCRdb's copy carries only in-frame clones and drops some. The sample has 2,500 to 3,000 clones, around 70% seen once. As to time point: neoterminal ileum biopsy at postoperative endoscopy, about 6 months after surgery. The V gene is TRBV5-1, the J gene TRBJ1-2; the match to TRBD1 covers 10 bases. The sample was ileal tissue. The receptor comes from an adult with Crohn's disease. DNA of the CDR3: TGCGCCAGCAGCTGGATGCAGCCGAGGACAGGGGGTAACTATGGCTACACCTTC. This translates into CASSWMQPRTGGNYGYTF. The complete variable domain, with remaining parts taken from reference TRBV5-1 and TRBJ1-2, reads KAGVTQTPRYLIKTRGQQVTLSCSPISGHRSVSWYQQTPGQGLQFLFEYFSETQRNKGNFPGRFSGRQFSNSRSEMNVSTLELGDSALYLCASSWMQPRTGGNYGYTFGSGTRLTVV.